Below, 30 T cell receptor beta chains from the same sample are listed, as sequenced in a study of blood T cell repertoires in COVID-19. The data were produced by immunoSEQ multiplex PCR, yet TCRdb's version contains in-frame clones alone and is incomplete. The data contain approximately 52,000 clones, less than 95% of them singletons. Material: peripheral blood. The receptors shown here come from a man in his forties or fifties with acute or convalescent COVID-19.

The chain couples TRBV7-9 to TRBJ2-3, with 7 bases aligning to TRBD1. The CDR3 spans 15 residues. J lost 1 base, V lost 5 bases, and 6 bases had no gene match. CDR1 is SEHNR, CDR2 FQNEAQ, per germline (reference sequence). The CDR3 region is CASSHGTGGTDTQYF. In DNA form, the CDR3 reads TGTGCCAGCAGCCATGGAACAGGGGGCACAGATACGCAGTATTTT.

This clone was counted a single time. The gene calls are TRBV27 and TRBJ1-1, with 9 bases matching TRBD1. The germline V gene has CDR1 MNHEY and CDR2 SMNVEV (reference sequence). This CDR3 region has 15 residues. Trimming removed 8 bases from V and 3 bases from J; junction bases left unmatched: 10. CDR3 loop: CASYQTGGEDTEAFF. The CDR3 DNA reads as TGTGCCAGCTACCAAACAGGGGGCGAGGACACTGAAGCTTTCTTT.

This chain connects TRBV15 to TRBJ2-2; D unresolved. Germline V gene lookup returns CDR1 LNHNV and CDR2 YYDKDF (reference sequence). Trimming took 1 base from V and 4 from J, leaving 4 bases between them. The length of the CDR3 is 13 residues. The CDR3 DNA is TGTGCCACCAGCAGAGGGAGCACCGGGGAGCTGTTTTTT. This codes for CATSRGSTGELFF.

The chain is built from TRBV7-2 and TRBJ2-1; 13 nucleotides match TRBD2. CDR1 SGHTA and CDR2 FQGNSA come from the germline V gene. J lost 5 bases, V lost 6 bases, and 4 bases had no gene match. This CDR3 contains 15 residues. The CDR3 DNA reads TGTGCCAGCAGAGAGGGACTAGCGGGGAACAATGAGCAGTTCTTC. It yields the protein CASREGLAGNNEQFF.

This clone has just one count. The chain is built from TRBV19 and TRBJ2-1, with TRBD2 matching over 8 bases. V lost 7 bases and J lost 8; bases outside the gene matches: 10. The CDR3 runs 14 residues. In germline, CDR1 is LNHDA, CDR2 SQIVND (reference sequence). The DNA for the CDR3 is TGTGCCAGTAAGGATGGCGGGGGGTCCGATGAGCAGTTCTTC. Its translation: CASKDGGGSDEQFF.

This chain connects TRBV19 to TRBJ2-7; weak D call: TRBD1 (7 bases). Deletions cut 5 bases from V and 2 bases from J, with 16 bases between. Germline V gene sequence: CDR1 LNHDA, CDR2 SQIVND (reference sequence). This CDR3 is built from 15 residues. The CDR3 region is CASSLRQGGPYEQYF. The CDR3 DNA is TGTGCCAGTAGTCTCCGACAGGGAGGCCCCTACGAGCAGTACTTC.

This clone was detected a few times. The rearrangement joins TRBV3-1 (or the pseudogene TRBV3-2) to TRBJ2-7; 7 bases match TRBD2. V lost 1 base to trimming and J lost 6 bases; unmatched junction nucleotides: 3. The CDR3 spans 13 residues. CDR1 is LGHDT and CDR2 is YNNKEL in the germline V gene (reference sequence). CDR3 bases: TGTGCCAGCAGCCAAGGGTTAGCGGGCGAGCAGTACTTC. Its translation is CASSQGLAGEQYF.

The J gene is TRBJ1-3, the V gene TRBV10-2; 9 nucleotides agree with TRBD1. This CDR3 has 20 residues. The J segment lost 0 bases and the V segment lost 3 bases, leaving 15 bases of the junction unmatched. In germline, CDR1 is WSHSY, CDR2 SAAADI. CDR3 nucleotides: TGCGCCAGCAGTGAATATGGACAGGGGTCTTCACTAGGCTCTGGAAACACCATATATTTT. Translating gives CASSEYGQGSSLGSGNTIYF.

CDR3 region: CASSPRQAENTEAFF. The CDR3 DNA is TGCGCCAGCAGCCCGAGACAGGCCGAGAACACTGAAGCTTTCTTT. This chain uses TRBV5-1 with TRBJ1-1; a possible D gene is TRBD1 (6 bases). The V end lost 4 bases, the J end lost 1 base, and 14 bases lay between the germline ends. Per the germline V gene, CDR1 is SGHRS and CDR2 is YFSETQ. This CDR3 is built from 15 residues.

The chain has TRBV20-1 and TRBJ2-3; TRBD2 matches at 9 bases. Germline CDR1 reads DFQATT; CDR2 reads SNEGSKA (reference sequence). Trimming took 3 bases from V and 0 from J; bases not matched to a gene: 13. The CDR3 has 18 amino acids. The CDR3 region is CSASSGGDAQASTDTQYF. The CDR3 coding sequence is TGCAGTGCTAGTAGCGGGGGAGACGCGCAGGCAAGCACAGATACGCAGTATTTT.

The CDR3 loop is CAIQGSDSLTEQYF. Written as DNA, the CDR3 is TGTGCCATTCAGGGATCGGACAGTCTGACCGAGCAGTACTTC. The chain combines TRBV24-1 with TRBJ2-7; possibly TRBD1 for D (6 bases). The CDR3 covers 14 residues. CDR1 KGHDR and CDR2 SFDVKD come from the germline V gene. Trimming pared 11 bases from V and 6 bases from J, leaving 22 bases between.

The CDR3 nucleotides read TGTGCCAGCAGTCCCCGACAGGGTGCGGGCACTGAAGCTTTCTTT. It translates to CASSPRQGAGTEAFF. V usage is TRBV6-5 and J usage is TRBJ1-1, with TRBD1 identical over 7 bases. This CDR3 spans 15 amino acids. Unmatched junction bases numbered 10, after V lost 5 bases and J lost 4 bases. Germline CDR1 is MNHEY and CDR2 is SVGAGI.

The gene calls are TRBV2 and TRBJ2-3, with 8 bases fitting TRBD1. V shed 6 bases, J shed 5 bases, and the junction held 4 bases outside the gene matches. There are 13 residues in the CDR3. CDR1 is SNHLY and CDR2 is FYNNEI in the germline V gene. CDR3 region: CASSGQGGDTQYF. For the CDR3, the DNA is TGTGCCAGCAGCGGACAGGGCGGAGATACGCAGTATTTT.

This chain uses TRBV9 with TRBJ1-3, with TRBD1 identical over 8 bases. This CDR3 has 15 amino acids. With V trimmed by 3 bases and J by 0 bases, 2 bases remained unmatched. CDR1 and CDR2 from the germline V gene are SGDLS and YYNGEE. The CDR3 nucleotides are TGTGCCAGCAGCGGGACAGGGTACTCTGGAAACACCATATATTTT. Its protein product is CASSGTGYSGNTIYF.

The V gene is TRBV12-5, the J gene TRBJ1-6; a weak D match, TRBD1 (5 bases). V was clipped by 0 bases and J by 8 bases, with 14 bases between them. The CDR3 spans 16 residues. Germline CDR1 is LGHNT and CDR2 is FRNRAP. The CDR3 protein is CASGLVRSGYYSPLHF. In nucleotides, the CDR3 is TGTGCTAGTGGTTTGGTAAGGTCAGGGTATTATTCACCCCTCCACTTT.

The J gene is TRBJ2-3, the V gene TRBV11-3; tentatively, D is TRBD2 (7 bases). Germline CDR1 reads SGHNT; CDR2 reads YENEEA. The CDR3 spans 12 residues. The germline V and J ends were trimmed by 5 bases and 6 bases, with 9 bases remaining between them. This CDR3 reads CASSRGGDTQYF. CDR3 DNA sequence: TGTGCCAGCAGCAGGGGGGGGGATACGCAGTATTTT. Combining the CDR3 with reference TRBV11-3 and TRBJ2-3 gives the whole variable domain EAGVVQSPRYKIIEKKQPVAFWCNPISGHNTLYWYLQNLGQGPELLIRYENEEAVDDSQLPKDRFSAERLKGVDSTLKIQPAELGDSAVYLCASSRGGDTQYFGPGTRLTVL.

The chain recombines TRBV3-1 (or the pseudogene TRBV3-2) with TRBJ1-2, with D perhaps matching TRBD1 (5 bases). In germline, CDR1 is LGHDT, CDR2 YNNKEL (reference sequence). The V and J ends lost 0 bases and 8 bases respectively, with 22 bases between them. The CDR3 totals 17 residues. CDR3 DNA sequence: TGTGCCAGCAGCCAAGACAGCCCAGGGCTCCTTCCTCGGGGCTACACCTTC. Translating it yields CASSQDSPGLLPRGYTF.

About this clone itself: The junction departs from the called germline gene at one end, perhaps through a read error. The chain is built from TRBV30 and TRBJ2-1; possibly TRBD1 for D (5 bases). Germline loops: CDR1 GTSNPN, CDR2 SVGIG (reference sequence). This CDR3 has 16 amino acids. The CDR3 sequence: CAWSVHVGPSSNEQFF. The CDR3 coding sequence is TGTGCCTGGAGTGTACACGTGGGGCCTTCCTCCAATGAGCAGTTCTTC.

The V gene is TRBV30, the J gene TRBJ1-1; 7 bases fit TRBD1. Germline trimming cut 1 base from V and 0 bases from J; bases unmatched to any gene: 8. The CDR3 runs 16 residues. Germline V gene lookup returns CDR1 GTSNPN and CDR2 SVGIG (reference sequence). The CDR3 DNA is TGTGCCTGGAGTGGGGTCGCAGGGGGTATGAACACTGAAGCTTTCTTT. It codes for CAWSGVAGGMNTEAFF.

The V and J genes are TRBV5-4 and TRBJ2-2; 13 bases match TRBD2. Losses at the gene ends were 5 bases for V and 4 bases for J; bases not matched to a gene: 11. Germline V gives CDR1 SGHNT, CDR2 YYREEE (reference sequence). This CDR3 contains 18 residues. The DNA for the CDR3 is TGTGCCAGCAGTTCCGGGACTAGCGGGGCTCGAGGCACCGGGGAGCTGTTTTTT. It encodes CASSSGTSGARGTGELFF.

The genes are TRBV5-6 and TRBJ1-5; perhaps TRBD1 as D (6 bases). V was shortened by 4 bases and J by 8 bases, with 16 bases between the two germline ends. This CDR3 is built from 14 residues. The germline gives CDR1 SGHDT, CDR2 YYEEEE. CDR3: CASSGDRLGEPQHF. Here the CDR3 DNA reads TGTGCCAGCAGCGGAGACAGGCTCGGAGAGCCCCAGCATTTT. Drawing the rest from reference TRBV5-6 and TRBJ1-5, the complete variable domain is DAGVTQSPTHLIKTRGQQVTLRCSPKSGHDTVSWYQQALGQGPQFIFQYYEEEERQRGNFPDRFSGHQFPNYSSELNVNALLLGDSALYLCASSGDRLGEPQHFGDGTRLSIL.

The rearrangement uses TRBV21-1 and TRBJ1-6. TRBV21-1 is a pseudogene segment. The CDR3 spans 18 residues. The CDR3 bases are TGTGCCAGCAGCAAGGGGGGACTGAGGGACTCCTATAATTCACCCCTCCACTTT. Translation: CASSKGGLRDSYNSPLHF.

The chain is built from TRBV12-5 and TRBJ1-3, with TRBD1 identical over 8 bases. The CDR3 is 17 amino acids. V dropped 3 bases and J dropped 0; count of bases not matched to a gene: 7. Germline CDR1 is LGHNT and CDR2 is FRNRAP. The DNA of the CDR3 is TGTGCTAGTGGTTTCCCGAGTACAGGGGGCTCTGGAAACACCATATATTTT. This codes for CASGFPSTGGSGNTIYF.

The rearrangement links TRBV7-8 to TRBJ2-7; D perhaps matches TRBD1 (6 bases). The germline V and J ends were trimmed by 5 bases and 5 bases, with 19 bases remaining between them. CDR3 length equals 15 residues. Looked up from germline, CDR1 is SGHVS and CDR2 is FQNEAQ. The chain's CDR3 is CASSLGSGGLNEQYF. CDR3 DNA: TGTGCCAGCAGCCTAGGGTCTGGGGGCCTGAACGAGCAGTACTTC.

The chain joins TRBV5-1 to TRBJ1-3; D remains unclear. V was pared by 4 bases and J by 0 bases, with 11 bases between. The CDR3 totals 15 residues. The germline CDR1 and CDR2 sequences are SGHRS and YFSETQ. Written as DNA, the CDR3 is TGCGCCAGCAGCCCCGACGGCGGCTCTGGAAACACCATATATTTT. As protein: CASSPDGGSGNTIYF.

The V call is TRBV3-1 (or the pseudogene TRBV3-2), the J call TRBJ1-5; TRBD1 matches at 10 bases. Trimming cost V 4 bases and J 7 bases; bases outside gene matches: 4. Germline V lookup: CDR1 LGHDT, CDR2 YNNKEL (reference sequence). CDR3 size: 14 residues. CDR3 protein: CASSRGQGRQPQHF. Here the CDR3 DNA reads TGTGCCAGCAGCCGGGGACAGGGGAGGCAGCCCCAGCATTTT.

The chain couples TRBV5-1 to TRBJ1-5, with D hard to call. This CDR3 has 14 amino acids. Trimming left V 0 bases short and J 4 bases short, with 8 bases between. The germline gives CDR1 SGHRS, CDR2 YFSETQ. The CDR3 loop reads CASSLDSVNQPQHF. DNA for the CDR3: TGCGCCAGCAGCTTGGATTCGGTAAATCAGCCCCAGCATTTT.

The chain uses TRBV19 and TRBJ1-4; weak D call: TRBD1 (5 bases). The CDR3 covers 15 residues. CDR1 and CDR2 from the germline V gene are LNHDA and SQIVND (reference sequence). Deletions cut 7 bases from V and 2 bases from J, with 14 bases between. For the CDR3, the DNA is TGTGCCAGTAATCTAGGGGTTGCGACTAATGAAAAACTGTTTTTT. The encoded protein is CASNLGVATNEKLFF.

CDR3 in amino acids: CASSDRGGGEKLFF. Written as DNA, the CDR3 is TGTGCCAGCAGCGACAGGGGAGGAGGTGAAAAACTGTTTTTT. The rearrangement joins TRBV11-2 to TRBJ1-4; 8 bases line up with TRBD1. Germline lookup yields CDR1 SGHAT and CDR2 FQNNGV. The V segment lost 5 bases and the J segment 7 bases; nucleotides outside the gene matches: 6. This CDR3 has 14 amino acids.

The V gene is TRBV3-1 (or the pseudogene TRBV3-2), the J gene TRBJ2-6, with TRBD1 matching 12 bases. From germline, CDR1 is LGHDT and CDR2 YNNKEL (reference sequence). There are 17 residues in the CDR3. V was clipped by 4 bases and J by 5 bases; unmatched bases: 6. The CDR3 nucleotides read TGTGCCAGCAGCCCCGGGACAGGGGGCGGCTGGGCCAACGTCCTGACTTTC. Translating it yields CASSPGTGGGWANVLTF.